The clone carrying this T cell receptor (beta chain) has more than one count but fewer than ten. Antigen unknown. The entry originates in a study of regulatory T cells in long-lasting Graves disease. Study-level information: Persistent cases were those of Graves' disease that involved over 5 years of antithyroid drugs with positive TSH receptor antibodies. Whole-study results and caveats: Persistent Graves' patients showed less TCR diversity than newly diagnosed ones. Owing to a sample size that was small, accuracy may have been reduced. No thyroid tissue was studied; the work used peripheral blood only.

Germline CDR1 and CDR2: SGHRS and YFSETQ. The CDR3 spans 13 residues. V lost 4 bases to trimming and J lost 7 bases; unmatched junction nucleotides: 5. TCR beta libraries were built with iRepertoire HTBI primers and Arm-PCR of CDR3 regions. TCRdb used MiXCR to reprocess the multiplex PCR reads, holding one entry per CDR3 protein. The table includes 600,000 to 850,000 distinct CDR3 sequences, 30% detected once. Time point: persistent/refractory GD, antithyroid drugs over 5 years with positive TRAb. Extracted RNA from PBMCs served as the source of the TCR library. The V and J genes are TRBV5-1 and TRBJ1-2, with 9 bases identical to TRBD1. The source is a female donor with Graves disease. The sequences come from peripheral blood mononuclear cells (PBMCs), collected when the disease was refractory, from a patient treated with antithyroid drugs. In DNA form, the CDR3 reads TGCGCCAGCAGCCGACAGGGGGAAGCTGGCTACACCTTC. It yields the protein CASSRQGEAGYTF.